The rows below give T cell receptor beta chains drawn from one sample of a study of cytomegalovirus exposure and HLA in healthy donors. Generated by immunoSEQ multiplex PCR, the TCRdb table keeps only in-frame clones and is missing some. Counted here are a few hundred thousand clones, about 90% occurring once; the ten biggest clones make up 2% to 3%. The material sequenced was PBMCs. The receptor set was obtained from a woman aged 18-35 years in good health and CMV-seronegative. Each CDR3 is given with its conserved first and last residue. A D gene is named only where the DNA matches it firmly. Only some rows state a clone size, as once, few, many or a class for expanded clones.

v_gene	j_gene	d_gene	abundance	CDR3nt	CDR3aa
TRBV5-6	TRBJ2-3	TRBD2	few	TGTGCCAGCAGCTTGGGTCTAGCGGGCGGGACTGATACGCAGTATTTT	CASSLGLAGGTDTQYF
TRBV6-5	TRBJ1-5	NA	few	TGTGCCAGCAGTTACTCTGGGGCGGGCAATCAGCCCCAGCATTTT	CASSYSGAGNQPQHF
TRBV4-1	TRBJ2-1	TRBD2	NA	TGCGCCAGCAGCCAAGTTGGGGTGACTAGCGGGCGATCCTACAATGAGCAGTTCTTC	CASSQVGVTSGRSYNEQFF
TRBV7-6	TRBJ2-5	NA	NA	TGTGCCAGCAGCTGGGGGACAAGGGAGACCCAGTACTTC	CASSWGTRETQYF
TRBV7-9	TRBJ2-7	NA	NA	TGTGCCAGCAGCTCACGGGAGCTCTACGAGCAGTACTTC	CASSSRELYEQYF
TRBV20-1	TRBJ1-1	TRBD1	NA	TGCAGTGCTGGACAGGGGCGGGCTTTCTTT	CSAGQGRAFF
TRBV18	TRBJ1-5	TRBD1	NA	TGTGCCAGCTCACCTCACTGGAGTAGGGACAGATACAATCAGCCCCAGCATTTT	CASSPHWSRDRYNQPQHF
TRBV6-5	TRBJ1-1	TRBD1	NA	TGTGCCAGCTATCAGGACAGGGGGGAAGCTTTCTTT	CASYQDRGEAFF
TRBV29-1	TRBJ1-6	TRBD1	NA	TGCAGCGCGGGGACAGGGAATTCACCCCTCCACTTT	CSAGTGNSPLHF
TRBV7-3	TRBJ1-1	TRBD1	NA	TGTGCCAGCAGCCTGACAGGGATTGTCACTGAAGCTTTCTTT	CASSLTGIVTEAFF
TRBV6-1	TRBJ2-1	NA	NA	TGTGCCAGCAGTGAAGTTTTTGGACAGCAGCAGTTCTTC	CASSEVFGQQQFF
TRBV27	TRBJ1-3	NA	NA	TGTGCCAGCAGTTTATCGGTCGGTTACTCTGGAAACACCATATATTTT	CASSLSVGYSGNTIYF
TRBV7-6	TRBJ1-5	NA	NA	TGTGCCAGCAGCTTAGGGCCCTCTAGCAATCAGCCCCAGCATTTT	CASSLGPSSNQPQHF
TRBV5-8	TRBJ2-3	TRBD1	NA	TGTGCCAGCAGCGGGACAGGGTTCACAGATACGCAGTATTTT	CASSGTGFTDTQYF
TRBV5-4	TRBJ2-3	NA	NA	TGTGCCAGCAGCGATAAAACGGGGTTCACAGATACGCAGTATTTT	CASSDKTGFTDTQYF
TRBV2	TRBJ2-1	TRBD1	NA	TGTGCCAGCGTCTATGAAGGGGACAGCTACAACATTGAGCAGTTCTTC	CASVYEGDSYNIEQFF
TRBV5-1	TRBJ2-7	NA	NA	TGCGCCAGCAGCGTTTCGGGATTCTCCTACGAGCAGTACTTC	CASSVSGFSYEQYF
TRBV10-2	TRBJ1-1	NA	NA	TGCGCCAGCAGCGGGGGGGGAAAGGCTTTCTTT	CASSGGGKAFF
TRBV27	TRBJ2-7	NA	NA	TGTGCCAGCAGTTTATCCGGGGAAGGAGGGCAGTACTTC	CASSLSGEGGQYF
TRBV13	TRBJ2-5	TRBD2	NA	TGTGCCAGCAGCTTTGCGGTGGGGGGGCAAGAGACCCAGTACTTC	CASSFAVGGQETQYF
TRBV2	TRBJ1-2	NA	NA	TGTGCCAGCAGTGAAGTGGGGGCTGGCTATGGCTACACCTTC	CASSEVGAGYGYTF
TRBV7-9	TRBJ1-2	NA	NA	TGTGCCAGCAGCTTATTTGCAGGGGCGGATAACTATGGCTACACCTTC	CASSLFAGADNYGYTF
TRBV7-2	TRBJ2-2	TRBD2	NA	TGTGCCAGCAGCTCGGGGACTAGCTGGTACACCGGGGAGCTGTTTTTT	CASSSGTSWYTGELFF
TRBV2	TRBJ2-1	TRBD2	NA	TGTGCCAGCAGGGTCATGGGAGCGGGGGTATACAATGAGCAGTTCTTC	CASRVMGAGVYNEQFF
TRBV7-6	TRBJ2-2	TRBD2	NA	TGTGCCAGCAGCTGGGAGGGGTCCGGGGAGCTGTTTTTT	CASSWEGSGELFF
TRBV7-9	TRBJ1-2	NA	NA	TGTGCCAGCAGCATCACGTCGCAGTTTCGGAGCTATGGCTACACCTTC	CASSITSQFRSYGYTF